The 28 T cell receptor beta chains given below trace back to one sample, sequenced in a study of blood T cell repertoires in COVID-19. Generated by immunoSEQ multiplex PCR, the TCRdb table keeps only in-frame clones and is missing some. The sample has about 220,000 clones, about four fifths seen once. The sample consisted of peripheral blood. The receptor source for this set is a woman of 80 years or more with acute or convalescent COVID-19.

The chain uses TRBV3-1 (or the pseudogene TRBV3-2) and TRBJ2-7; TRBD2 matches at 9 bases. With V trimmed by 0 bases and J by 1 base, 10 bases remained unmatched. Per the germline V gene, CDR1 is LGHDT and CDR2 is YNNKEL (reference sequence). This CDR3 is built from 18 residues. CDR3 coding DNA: TGTGCCAGCAGCCAAGATCAAAGCGGGGGGAACCCTTCCTACGAGCAGTACTTC. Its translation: CASSQDQSGGNPSYEQYF.

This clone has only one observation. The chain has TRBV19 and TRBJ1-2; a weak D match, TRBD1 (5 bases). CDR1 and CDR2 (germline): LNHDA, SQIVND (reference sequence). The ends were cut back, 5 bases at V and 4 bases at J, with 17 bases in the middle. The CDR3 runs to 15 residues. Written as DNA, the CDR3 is TGTGCCAGTAGTCTACCGATGGGACTGGGCTATGGCTACACCTTC. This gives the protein CASSLPMGLGYGYTF. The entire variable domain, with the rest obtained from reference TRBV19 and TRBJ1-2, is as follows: DGGITQSPKYLFRKEGQNVTLSCEQNLNHDAMYWYRQDPGQGLRLIYYSQIVNDFQKGDIAEGYSVSREKKESFPLTVTSAQKNPTAFYLCASSLPMGLGYGYTFGSGTRLTVV.

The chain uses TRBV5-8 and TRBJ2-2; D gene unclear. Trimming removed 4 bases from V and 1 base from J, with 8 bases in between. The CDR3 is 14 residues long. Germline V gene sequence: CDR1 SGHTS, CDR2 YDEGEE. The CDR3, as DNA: TGTGCCAGCAGCCGAAGAGTGAACACCGGGGAGCTGTTTTTT. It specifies CASSRRVNTGELFF.

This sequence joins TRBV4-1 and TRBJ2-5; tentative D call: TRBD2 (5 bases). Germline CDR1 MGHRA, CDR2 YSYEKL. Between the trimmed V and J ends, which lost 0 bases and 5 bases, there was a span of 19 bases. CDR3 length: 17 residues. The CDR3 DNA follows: TGCGCCAGCAGCCAAGATGCGGGTGGGAACACATGGGAGACCCAGTACTTC. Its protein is CASSQDAGGNTWETQYF.

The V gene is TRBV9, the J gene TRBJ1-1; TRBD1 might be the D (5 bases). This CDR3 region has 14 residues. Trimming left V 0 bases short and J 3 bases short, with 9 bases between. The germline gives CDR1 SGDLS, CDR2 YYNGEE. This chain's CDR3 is CASSVATRDTEAFF. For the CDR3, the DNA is TGTGCCAGCAGCGTAGCTACCAGGGACACTGAAGCTTTCTTT.

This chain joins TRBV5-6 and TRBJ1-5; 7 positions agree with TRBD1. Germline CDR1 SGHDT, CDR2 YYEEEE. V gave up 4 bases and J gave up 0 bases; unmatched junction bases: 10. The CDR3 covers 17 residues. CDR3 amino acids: CASSPYKTGNSNQPQHF. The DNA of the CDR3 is TGTGCCAGCAGCCCCTACAAGACAGGGAATAGCAATCAGCCCCAGCATTTT.

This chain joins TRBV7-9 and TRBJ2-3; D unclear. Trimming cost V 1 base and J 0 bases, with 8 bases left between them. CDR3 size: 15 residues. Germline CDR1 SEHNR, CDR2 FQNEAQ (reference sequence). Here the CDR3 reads CASSLGLSSTDTQYF. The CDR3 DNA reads TGTGCCAGCAGCTTAGGACTGAGTAGCACAGATACGCAGTATTTT.

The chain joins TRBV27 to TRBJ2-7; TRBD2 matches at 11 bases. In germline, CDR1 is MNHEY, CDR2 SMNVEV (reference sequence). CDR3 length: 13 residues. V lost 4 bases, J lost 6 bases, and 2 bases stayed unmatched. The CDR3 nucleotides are TGTGCCAGCAGTTCCGGACTAGCGGGCGAGCAGTACTTC. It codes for CASSSGLAGEQYF.

CDR3 sequence: CATSKGQVSTDTQYF. CDR3 nucleotide sequence: TGTGCCACCAGTAAAGGACAGGTTAGCACAGATACGCAGTATTTT. The chain has TRBV24-1 and TRBJ2-3; 7 bases agree with TRBD1. V lost 6 bases and J lost 0; bases outside the gene matches: 5. Germline CDR1 is KGHDR and CDR2 is SFDVKD. The CDR3 totals 15 residues.

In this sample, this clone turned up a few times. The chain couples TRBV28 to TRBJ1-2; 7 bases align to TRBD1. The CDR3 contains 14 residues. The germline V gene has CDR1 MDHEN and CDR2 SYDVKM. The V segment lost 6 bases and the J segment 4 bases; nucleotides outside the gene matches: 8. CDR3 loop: CASSSPGGAYGYTF. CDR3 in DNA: TGTGCCAGCAGCTCCCCAGGGGGAGCCTATGGCTACACCTTC.

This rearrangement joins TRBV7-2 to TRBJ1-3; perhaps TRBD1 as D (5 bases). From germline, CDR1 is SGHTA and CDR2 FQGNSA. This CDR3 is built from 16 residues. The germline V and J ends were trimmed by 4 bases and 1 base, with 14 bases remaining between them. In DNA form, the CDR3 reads TGTGCCAGCAGCTCACAACACAGGATATCTGGAAACACCATATATTTT. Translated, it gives CASSSQHRISGNTIYF.

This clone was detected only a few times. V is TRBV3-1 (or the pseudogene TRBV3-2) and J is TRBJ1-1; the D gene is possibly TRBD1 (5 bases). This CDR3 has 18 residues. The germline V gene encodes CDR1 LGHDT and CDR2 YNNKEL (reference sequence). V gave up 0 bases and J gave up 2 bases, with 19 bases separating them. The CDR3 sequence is CASSQDLAGTVGNTEAFF. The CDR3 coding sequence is TGTGCCAGCAGCCAAGATTTGGCAGGGACTGTGGGCAACACTGAAGCTTTCTTT.

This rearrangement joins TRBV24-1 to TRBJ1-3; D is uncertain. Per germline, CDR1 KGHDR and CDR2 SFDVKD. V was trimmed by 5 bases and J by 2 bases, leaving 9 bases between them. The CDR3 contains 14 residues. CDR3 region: CATSGSSAGNTIYF. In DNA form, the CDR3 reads TGTGCCACCAGTGGCAGTTCTGCTGGAAACACCATATATTTT.

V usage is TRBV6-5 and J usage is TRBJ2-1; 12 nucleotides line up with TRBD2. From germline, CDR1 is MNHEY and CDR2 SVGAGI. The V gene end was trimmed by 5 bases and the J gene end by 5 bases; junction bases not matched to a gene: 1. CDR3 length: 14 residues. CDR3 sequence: CASSLAGGDNEQFF. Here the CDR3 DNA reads TGTGCCAGCAGTCTAGCGGGGGGGGACAATGAGCAGTTCTTC.

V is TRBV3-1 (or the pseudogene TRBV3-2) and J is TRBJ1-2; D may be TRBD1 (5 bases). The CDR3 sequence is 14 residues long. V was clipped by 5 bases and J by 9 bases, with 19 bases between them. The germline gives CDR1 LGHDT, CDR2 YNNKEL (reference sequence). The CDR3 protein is CASSSGRRGQSYTF. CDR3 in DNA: TGTGCCAGCAGCTCGGGACGGAGGGGTCAAAGCTACACCTTC.

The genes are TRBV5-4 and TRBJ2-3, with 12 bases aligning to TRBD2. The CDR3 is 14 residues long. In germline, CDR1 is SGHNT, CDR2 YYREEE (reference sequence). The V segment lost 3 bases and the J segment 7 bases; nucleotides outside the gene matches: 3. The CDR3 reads CASSSSGGAYTQYF. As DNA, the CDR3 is TGTGCCAGCAGCTCTAGCGGGGGGGCTTATACGCAGTATTTT.

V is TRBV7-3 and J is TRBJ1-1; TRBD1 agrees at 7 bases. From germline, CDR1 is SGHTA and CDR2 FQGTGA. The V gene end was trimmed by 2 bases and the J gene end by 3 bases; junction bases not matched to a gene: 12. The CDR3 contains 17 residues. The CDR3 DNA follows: TGTGCCAGCAGCTTACCAGGGGGTCTGTCTTGGTACACTGAAGCTTTCTTT. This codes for CASSLPGGLSWYTEAFF.

The CDR3 DNA reads as TGTGCCACCAGTGACTCTGGCAGGGTGAATGGCTACACCTTC. Translating it yields CATSDSGRVNGYTF. The chain carries TRBV24-1 and TRBJ1-2; possibly TRBD1 for D (5 bases). The CDR3 runs 14 residues. Germline-derived CDR1 and CDR2 are KGHDR and SFDVKD. Trimming cost V 4 bases and J 6 bases, with 14 bases left between them.

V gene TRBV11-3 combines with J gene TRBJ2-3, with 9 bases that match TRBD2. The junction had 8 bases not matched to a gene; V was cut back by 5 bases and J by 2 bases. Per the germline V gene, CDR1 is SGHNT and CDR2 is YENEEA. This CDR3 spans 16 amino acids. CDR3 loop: CASSVKRGAFTDTQYF. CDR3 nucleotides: TGTGCCAGCAGCGTTAAGCGGGGGGCATTCACAGATACGCAGTATTTT.

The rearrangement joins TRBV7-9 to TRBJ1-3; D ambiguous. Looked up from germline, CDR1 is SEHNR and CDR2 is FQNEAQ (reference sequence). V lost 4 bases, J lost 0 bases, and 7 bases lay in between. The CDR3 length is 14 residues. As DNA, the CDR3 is TGTGCCAGCAGCTCGACAAACTCTGGAAACACCATATATTTT. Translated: CASSSTNSGNTIYF.

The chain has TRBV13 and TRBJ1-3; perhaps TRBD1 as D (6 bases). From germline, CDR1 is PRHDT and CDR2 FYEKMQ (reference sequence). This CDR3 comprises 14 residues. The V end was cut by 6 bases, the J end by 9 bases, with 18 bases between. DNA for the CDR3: TGTGCCAGCAGTCCCGGGACAATGAGTAGCACCATATATTTT. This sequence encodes CASSPGTMSSTIYF.

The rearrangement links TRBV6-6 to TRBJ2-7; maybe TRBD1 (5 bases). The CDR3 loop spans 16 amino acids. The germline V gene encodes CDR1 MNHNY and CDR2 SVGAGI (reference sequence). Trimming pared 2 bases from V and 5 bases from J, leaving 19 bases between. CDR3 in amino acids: CASSYAGWMETDEQYF. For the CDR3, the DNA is TGTGCCAGCAGTTACGCAGGGTGGATGGAAACCGACGAGCAGTACTTC.

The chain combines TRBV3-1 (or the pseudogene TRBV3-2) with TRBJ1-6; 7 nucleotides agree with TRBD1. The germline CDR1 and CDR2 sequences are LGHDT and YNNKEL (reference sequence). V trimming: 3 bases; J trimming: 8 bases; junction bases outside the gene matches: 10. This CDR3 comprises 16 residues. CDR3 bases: TGTGCCAGCAGCCACGGACAGGTTTTTATAGATTCACCCCTCCACTTT. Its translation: CASSHGQVFIDSPLHF.

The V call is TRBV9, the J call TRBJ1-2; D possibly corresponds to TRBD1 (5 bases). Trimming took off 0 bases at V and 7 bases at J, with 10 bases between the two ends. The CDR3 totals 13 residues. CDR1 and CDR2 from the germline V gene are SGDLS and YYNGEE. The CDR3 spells CASSVAGYGGYTF. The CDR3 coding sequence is TGTGCCAGCAGCGTAGCAGGGTACGGTGGCTACACCTTC.

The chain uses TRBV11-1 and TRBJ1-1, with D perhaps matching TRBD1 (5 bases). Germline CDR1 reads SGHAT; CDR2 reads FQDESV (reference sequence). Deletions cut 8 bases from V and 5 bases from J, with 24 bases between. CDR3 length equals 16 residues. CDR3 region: CASGPLPQRGGTEAFF. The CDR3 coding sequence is TGTGCCAGCGGCCCCCTGCCCCAAAGGGGAGGGACTGAAGCTTTCTTT.

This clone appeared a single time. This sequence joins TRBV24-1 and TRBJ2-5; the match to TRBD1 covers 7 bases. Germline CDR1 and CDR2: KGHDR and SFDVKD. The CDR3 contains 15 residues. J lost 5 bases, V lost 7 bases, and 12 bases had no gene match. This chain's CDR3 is CATSLTLGDSETQYF. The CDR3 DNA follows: TGTGCCACCAGCCTCACCCTTGGGGACAGCGAGACCCAGTACTTC.

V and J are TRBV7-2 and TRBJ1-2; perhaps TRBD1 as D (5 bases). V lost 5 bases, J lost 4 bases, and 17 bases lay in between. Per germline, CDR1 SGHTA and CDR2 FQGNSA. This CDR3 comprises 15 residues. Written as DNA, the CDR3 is TGTGCCAGCAGCCTTGGTGGGGGGGAAGTCTATGGCTACACCTTC. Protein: CASSLGGGEVYGYTF.

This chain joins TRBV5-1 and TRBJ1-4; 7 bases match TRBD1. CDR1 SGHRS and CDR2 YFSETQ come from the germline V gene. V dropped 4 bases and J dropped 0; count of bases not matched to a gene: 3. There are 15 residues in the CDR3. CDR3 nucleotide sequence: TGCGCCAGCAGCCCCGGACAGGCAACTAATGAAAAACTGTTTTTT. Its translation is CASSPGQATNEKLFF.